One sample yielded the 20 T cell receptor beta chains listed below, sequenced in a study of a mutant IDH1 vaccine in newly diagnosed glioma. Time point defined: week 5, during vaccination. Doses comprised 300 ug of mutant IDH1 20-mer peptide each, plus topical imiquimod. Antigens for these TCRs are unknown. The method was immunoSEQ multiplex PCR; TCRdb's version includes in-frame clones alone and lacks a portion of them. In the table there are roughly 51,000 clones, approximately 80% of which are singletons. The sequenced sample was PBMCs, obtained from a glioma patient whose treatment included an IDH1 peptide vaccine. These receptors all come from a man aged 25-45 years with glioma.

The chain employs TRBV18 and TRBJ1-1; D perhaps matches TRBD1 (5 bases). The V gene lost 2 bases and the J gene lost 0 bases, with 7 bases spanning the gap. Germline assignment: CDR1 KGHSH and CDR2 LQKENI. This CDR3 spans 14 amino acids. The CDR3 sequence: CASSPDRLNTEAFF. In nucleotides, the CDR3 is TGTGCCAGCTCACCAGACAGATTGAACACTGAAGCTTTCTTT.

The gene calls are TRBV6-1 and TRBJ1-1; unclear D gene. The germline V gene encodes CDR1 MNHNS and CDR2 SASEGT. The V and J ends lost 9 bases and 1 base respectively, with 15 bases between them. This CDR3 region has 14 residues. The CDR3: CASMSRSGNTEAFF. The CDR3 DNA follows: TGTGCCAGTATGAGTCGTTCAGGGAACACTGAAGCTTTCTTT.

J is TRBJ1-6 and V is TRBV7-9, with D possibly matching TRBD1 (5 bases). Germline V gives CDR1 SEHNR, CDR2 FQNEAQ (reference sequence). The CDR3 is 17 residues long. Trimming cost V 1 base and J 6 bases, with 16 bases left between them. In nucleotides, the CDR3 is TGTGCCAGCAGCTTAGAAGGGTTGGGACGCGCTAATTCACCCCTCCACTTT. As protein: CASSLEGLGRANSPLHF.

The CDR3 DNA sequence: TGTGCCAGCAGCCGAACCGACAGGGGGGATACTGAAGCTTTCTTT. Amino acid sequence: CASSRTDRGDTEAFF. The gene calls are TRBV7-2 and TRBJ1-1; the match to TRBD1 covers 9 bases. Germline V gene data show CDR1 as SGHTA and CDR2 as FQGNSA. With V trimmed by 5 bases and J by 5 bases, 9 bases remained unmatched. CDR3 length equals 15 residues.

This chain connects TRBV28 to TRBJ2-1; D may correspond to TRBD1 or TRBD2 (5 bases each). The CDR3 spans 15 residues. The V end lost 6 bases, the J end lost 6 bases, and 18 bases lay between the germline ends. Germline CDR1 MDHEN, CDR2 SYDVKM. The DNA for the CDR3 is TGTGCCAGCAGCCCCGGGACCCTAATGCTCAATGAGCAGTTCTTC. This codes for CASSPGTLMLNEQFF.

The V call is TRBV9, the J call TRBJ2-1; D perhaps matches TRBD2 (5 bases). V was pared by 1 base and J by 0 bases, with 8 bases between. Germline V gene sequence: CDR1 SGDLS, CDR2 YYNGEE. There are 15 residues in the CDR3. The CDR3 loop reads CASSVWESSYNEQFF. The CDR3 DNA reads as TGTGCCAGCAGCGTATGGGAGAGCTCCTACAATGAGCAGTTCTTC.

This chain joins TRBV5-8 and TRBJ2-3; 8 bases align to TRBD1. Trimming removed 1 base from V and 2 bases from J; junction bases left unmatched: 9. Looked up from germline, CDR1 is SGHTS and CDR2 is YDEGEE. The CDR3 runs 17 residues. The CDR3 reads CASSLFGTGGLTDTQYF. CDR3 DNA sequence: TGTGCCAGCAGCTTGTTCGGGACAGGAGGACTCACAGATACGCAGTATTTT.

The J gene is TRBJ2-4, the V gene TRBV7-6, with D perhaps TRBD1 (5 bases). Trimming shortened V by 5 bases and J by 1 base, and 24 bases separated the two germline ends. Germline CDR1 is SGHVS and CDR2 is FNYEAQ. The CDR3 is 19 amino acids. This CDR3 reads CASSPSTIKAGIAKNIQYF. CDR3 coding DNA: TGTGCCAGCAGCCCCAGCACAATCAAGGCAGGGATTGCCAAAAACATTCAGTACTTC.

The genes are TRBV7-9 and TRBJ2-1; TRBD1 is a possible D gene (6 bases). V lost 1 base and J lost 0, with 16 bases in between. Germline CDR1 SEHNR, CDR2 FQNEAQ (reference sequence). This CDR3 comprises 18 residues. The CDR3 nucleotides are TGTGCCAGCAGCTTAGGTCCAGGGGACAAACCCTCCTACAATGAGCAGTTCTTC. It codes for CASSLGPGDKPSYNEQFF.

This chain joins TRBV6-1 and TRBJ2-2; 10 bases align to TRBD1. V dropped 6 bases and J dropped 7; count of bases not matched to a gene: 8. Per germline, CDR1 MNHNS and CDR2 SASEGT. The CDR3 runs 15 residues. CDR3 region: CASRPGQGNVGELFF. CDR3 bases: TGTGCCAGCAGACCGGGACAGGGGAACGTCGGGGAGCTGTTTTTT.

The CDR3 nucleotides read TGTGCCAGCAGCCAGAGGGACAGGGCCTACGAGCAGTACTTC. Translation gives CASSQRDRAYEQYF. The chain joins TRBV6-6 to TRBJ2-7, with TRBD1 matching 9 bases. CDR3 length: 14 amino acids. Germline V gene data show CDR1 as MNHNY and CDR2 as SVGAGI (reference sequence). V was pared by 6 bases and J by 2 bases, with 5 bases of the junction left unmatched.

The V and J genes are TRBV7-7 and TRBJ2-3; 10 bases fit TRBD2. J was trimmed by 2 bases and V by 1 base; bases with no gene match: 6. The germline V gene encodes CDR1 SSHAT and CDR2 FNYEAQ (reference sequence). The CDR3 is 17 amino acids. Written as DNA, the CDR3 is TGTGCCAGCAGCTTAGGAGCTAGCGGGGGAACCACAGATACGCAGTATTTT. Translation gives CASSLGASGGTTDTQYF.

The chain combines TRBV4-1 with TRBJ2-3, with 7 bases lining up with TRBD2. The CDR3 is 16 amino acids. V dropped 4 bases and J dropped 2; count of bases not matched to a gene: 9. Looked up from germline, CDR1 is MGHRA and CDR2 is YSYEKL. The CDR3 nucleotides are TGCGCCAGCAGCCCCAAGACTAGCATATACACAGATACGCAGTATTTT. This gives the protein CASSPKTSIYTDTQYF.

CDR3 in DNA: TGTGCCAGCAGCTTATCAGGAGAGTCCAATGAGCAGTTCTTC. It translates to CASSLSGESNEQFF. The V and J genes are TRBV7-9 and TRBJ2-1; D not resolved. The CDR3 totals 14 residues. Looked up from germline, CDR1 is SEHNR and CDR2 is FQNEAQ (reference sequence). Trimming removed 2 bases at V and 6 bases at J, with 11 bases between.

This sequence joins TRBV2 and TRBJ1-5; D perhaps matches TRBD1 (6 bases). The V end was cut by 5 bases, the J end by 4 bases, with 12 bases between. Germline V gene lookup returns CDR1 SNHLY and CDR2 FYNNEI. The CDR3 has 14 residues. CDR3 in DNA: TGTGCCAGCAGTTTAGGGGGGGCGAATCAGCCCCAGCATTTT. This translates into CASSLGGANQPQHF.

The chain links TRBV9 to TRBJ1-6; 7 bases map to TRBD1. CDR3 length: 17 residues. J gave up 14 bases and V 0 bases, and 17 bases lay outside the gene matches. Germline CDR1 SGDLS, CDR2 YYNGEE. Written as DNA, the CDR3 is TGTGCCAGCAGCGTAGATCTTGGGACAGCGCAGGAAGGAGCCCTCCACTTT. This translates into CASSVDLGTAQEGALHF.

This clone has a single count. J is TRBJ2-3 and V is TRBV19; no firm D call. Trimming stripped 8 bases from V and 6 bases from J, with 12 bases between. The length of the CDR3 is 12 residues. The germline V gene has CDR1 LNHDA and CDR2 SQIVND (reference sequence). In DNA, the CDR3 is TGTGCCAGTTCCGTAAGGGTTGATACGCAGTATTTT. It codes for CASSVRVDTQYF.

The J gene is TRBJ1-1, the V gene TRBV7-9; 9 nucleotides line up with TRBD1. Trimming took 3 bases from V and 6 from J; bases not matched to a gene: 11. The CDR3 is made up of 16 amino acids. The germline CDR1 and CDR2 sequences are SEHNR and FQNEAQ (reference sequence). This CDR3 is CASSFEPGQGPPEAFF. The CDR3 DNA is TGTGCCAGCAGCTTCGAACCGGGACAGGGACCCCCTGAAGCTTTCTTT.

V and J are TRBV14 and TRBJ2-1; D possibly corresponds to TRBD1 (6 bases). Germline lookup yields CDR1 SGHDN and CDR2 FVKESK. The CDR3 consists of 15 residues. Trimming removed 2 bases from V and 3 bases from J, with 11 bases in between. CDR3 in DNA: TGTGCCAGCAGCCAACAACAGGGTAGCTACAATGAGCAGTTCTTC. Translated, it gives CASSQQQGSYNEQFF.

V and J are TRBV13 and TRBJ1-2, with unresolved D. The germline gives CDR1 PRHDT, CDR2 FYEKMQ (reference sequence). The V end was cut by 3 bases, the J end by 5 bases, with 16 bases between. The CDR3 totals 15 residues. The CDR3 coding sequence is TGTGCCAGCAGCTTTACGGCTAGTAGAAGGTATGGCTACACCTTC. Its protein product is CASSFTASRRYGYTF.